One and the same sample provided the 19 T cell receptor beta chains below, sequenced in a study of OX40 agonist ivuxolimab in advanced cancers. TCRdb's copy holds only in-frame clones and misses some; the assay was immunoSEQ multiplex PCR. In the table there are around 60,000 clones, about nine tenths of which are singletons. The sample consisted of CD4+ or CD8+ T cells sorted from blood, taken in a trial of the OX40 agonist ivuxolimab. Receptors originate from an adult with an advanced solid tumor such as melanoma, head and neck, liver or kidney cancer.

The DNA for the CDR3 is TGCGCCAGCAGCTTGTACCCGGGAAACACCATATATTTT. Protein product: CASSLYPGNTIYF. The chain has TRBV5-1 and TRBJ1-3, with D uncertain. Germline values: CDR1 SGHRS, CDR2 YFSETQ. The CDR3 loop spans 13 amino acids. V lost 1 base and J lost 4, with 6 bases in between.

A single count supports this clone. The gene calls are TRBV19 and TRBJ1-1; a possible D gene is TRBD1 (5 bases). This CDR3 region has 16 residues. V was trimmed by 6 bases and J by 1 base, leaving 18 bases between them. Germline V CDR1 and CDR2: LNHDA, SQIVND (reference sequence). The CDR3 DNA sequence: TGTGCCAGTAGGAACTCCCCGGGACGGGAGAACACTGAAGCTTTCTTT. It yields the protein CASRNSPGRENTEAFF.

The rearrangement uses TRBV10-3 and TRBJ2-1; no clear D. Germline values: CDR1 ENHRY, CDR2 SYGVKD. The CDR3 runs 15 residues. V was pared by 0 bases and J by 7 bases, with 13 bases between. The CDR3 spells CAISESGHVGNEQFF. The CDR3 bases are TGTGCCATCAGTGAGTCTGGTCATGTTGGAAATGAGCAGTTCTTC.

The CDR3 nucleotides are TGTGCCACCGAGCCGGGACTAGCGGGAGTGGAGACCCAGTACTTC. It translates to CATEPGLAGVETQYF. The chain carries TRBV10-3 and TRBJ2-5; 14 bases are shared with TRBD2. The CDR3 is 15 amino acids. Germline-derived CDR1 and CDR2 are ENHRY and SYGVKD. With 10 bases clipped from V and 5 bases from J, the junction kept 9 bases outside the gene matches.

This clone was seen just once. This same CDR3 is encoded by further DNA sequences in the sample. The rearrangement uses TRBV27 and TRBJ2-2; D call uncertain. Germline CDR1 and CDR2: MNHEY and SMNVEV (reference sequence). V lost 6 bases and J 6 bases, leaving 17 bases between the germline ends. The CDR3 is 15 residues long. CDR3 amino acids: CASSFSSTPPGELFF. As DNA, the CDR3 is TGTGCCAGCAGCTTCTCATCGACTCCGCCCGGGGAGCTGTTTTTT.

The gene calls are TRBV5-1 and TRBJ2-7, with D uncertain. Between the trimmed V and J ends, which lost 2 bases and 2 bases, there was a span of 11 bases. This CDR3 contains 14 residues. CDR1 and CDR2 (germline): SGHRS, YFSETQ. CDR3 nucleotide sequence: TGCGCCAGCAGCTTTAGTGGAACCCCCTACGAGCAGTACTTC. Encoded protein: CASSFSGTPYEQYF.

This chain joins TRBV11-2 and TRBJ2-7; TRBD2 matches at 11 bases. The germline V gene encodes CDR1 SGHAT and CDR2 FQNNGV. The trim removed 3 bases at V and 2 bases at J, leaving 3 bases unmatched. This CDR3 is built from 15 residues. CDR3 DNA sequence: TGTGCCAGCAGCTTCACTAGCGGGGGCACCTACGAGCAGTACTTC. The encoded protein is CASSFTSGGTYEQYF.

This chain connects TRBV6-1 to TRBJ2-1; 9 nucleotides line up with TRBD2. Germline CDR1 and CDR2: MNHNS and SASEGT. The CDR3 is made up of 15 amino acids. The V segment lost 6 bases and the J segment 4 bases; nucleotides outside the gene matches: 7. The CDR3 DNA sequence: TGTGCCAGCAGGTCGGCGGGAGGGCCGTACAATGAGCAGTTCTTC. Translated: CASRSAGGPYNEQFF.

This chain links TRBV6-1 with TRBJ2-7; D not resolved. The CDR3 covers 13 residues. Per germline, CDR1 MNHNS and CDR2 SASEGT. Trimming removed 2 bases from V and 3 bases from J, with 8 bases in between. The CDR3 DNA reads TGTGCCAGCAGTGAAAGTTCTAACTACGAGCAGTACTTC. It yields the protein CASSESSNYEQYF.

This chain uses TRBV5-1 with TRBJ1-1; no reliable D call. Trimming left V 0 bases short and J 3 bases short, with 6 bases between. The CDR3 is 13 residues long. Germline CDR1 reads SGHRS; CDR2 reads YFSETQ. CDR3 region: CASSLDGDTEAFF. The CDR3 bases are TGCGCCAGCAGCTTGGATGGGGACACTGAAGCTTTCTTT.

The rearrangement joins TRBV30 to TRBJ2-7; D perhaps matches TRBD2 (5 bases). Trimming stripped 3 bases from V and 0 bases from J, with 12 bases between. The CDR3 spans 14 residues. Germline values: CDR1 GTSNPN, CDR2 SVGIG (reference sequence). The CDR3 DNA sequence: TGTGCCTGGAGGGCGGGCGAAAGCTCCTACGAGCAGTACTTC. This sequence encodes CAWRAGESSYEQYF.

The chain is built from TRBV13 and TRBJ2-3; D gene uncertain. The CDR3 runs to 15 residues. Trimming shortened V by 5 bases and J by 1 base, and 13 bases separated the two germline ends. From germline, CDR1 is PRHDT and CDR2 FYEKMQ (reference sequence). CDR3 in DNA: TGTGCCAGCAGCGCAGGACGGGTGCGCACAGATACGCAGTATTTT. It yields the protein CASSAGRVRTDTQYF.

This rearrangement joins TRBV7-8 to TRBJ2-1; 7 bases match TRBD2. The V segment lost 1 base and the J segment 9 bases; nucleotides outside the gene matches: 9. The germline gives CDR1 SGHVS, CDR2 FQNEAQ. This CDR3 has 15 residues. CDR3 protein: CASSLVYTSEGEQFF. The DNA of the CDR3 is TGTGCCAGCAGCTTAGTTTATACTAGCGAGGGTGAGCAGTTCTTC.

The V and J genes are TRBV28 and TRBJ1-2, with D possibly TRBD1 on 5 matching bases. Per the germline V gene, CDR1 is MDHEN and CDR2 is SYDVKM. The length of the CDR3 is 13 residues. V dropped 2 bases and J dropped 7 bases, with 11 bases sitting between them. CDR3 nucleotides: TGTGCCAGCAGTTTACAGGCAGGGAGTGGCTACACCTTC. This gives the protein CASSLQAGSGYTF.

This clone was seen only once. J is TRBJ2-5 and V is TRBV5-8; 8 bases match TRBD2. Looked up from germline, CDR1 is SGHTS and CDR2 is YDEGEE. This CDR3 contains 14 residues. V dropped 4 bases and J dropped 3; count of bases not matched to a gene: 5. The CDR3: CASSKNGGEETQYF. Here the CDR3 DNA reads TGTGCCAGCAGCAAAAACGGGGGGGAAGAGACCCAGTACTTC.

J is TRBJ2-7 and V is TRBV18, with D tentatively TRBD1 or TRBD2 (5 bases each). Germline V gene lookup returns CDR1 KGHSH and CDR2 LQKENI. V was clipped by 3 bases and J by 4 bases, with 16 bases between them. CDR3 length: 15 residues. The CDR3 coding sequence is TGTGCCAGCTCACCTCCGGGACCTCTTAGGTACGAGCAGTACTTC. Its protein is CASSPPGPLRYEQYF.

This chain links TRBV19 with TRBJ2-6; D ambiguous. The germline CDR1 and CDR2 sequences are LNHDA and SQIVND (reference sequence). V lost 9 bases to trimming and J lost 4 bases, with 10 bases between them. This CDR3 is built from 13 residues. The DNA of the CDR3 is TGTGCCAGCACTCAGTCCGGGGCCAACGTCCTGACTTTC. Its protein product is CASTQSGANVLTF.

V and J are TRBV4-1 and TRBJ2-3; 11 nucleotides match TRBD1. The CDR3 has 18 amino acids. Germline CDR1 and CDR2: MGHRA and YSYEKL. Trimming at V came to 3 bases and at J to 0 bases, leaving 8 bases not matched to a gene. The CDR3 region is CASSHSTGQGASTDTQYF. CDR3 in DNA: TGCGCCAGCAGCCATAGTACTGGACAGGGGGCTAGCACAGATACGCAGTATTTT.

The chain carries TRBV5-6 and TRBJ1-2; D is unresolved. Germline CDR1 reads SGHDT; CDR2 reads YYEEEE. Trimming stripped 1 base from V and 3 bases from J, with 7 bases between. This CDR3 has 13 amino acids. The CDR3 spells CASSLRGYYGYTF. DNA of the CDR3: TGTGCCAGCAGCTTGCGCGGATACTATGGCTACACCTTC.